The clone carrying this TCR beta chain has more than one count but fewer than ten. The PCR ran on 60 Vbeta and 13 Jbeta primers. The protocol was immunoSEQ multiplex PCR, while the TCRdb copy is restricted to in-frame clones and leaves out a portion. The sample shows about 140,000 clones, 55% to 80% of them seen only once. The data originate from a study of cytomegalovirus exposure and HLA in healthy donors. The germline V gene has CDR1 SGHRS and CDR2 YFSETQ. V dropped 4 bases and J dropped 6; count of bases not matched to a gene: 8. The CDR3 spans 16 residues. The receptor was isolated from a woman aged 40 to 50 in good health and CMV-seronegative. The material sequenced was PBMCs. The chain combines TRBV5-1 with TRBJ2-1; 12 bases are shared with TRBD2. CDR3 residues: CASSATGLAGFNEQFF. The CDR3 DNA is TGCGCCAGCAGCGCAACCGGACTAGCGGGGTTCAATGAGCAGTTCTTC.